Sequencing of this T cell receptor beta chain was carried out in a study of metastatic and nonmetastatic thyroid tumors. Background on the study: Samples came from malignant and benign thyroid patients, and repertoires were compared across blood and tumor or nodule tissue. Study-wide points: As reported, TCR beta diversity in blood and tumor was significantly higher in malignant thyroid tumors than in benign nodules.

In the source study's methods: Between-group CDR3 differences, defined by clinicopathological status, yielded a distant-metastasis classifier for papillary thyroid cancer. TCRdb re-called the PCR reads with MiXCR. It is TCRdb's table, rather than the study itself, that gives the V and J calls and clone size. The sample includes tens of thousands of clones, 16% of them seen just once. This clone was observed many times. Its target is not known. No patient had received any treatment before thyroid surgery. Trimming cost V 5 bases and J 6 bases, with 14 bases left between them. This CDR3 is 13 amino acids long. Germline loops: CDR1 LNHDA, CDR2 SQIVND (reference sequence).

The chain links TRBV19 to TRBJ2-7; no clear D. Sequenced input: blood. The source is a male donor with papillary thyroid cancer or a benign thyroid nodule (not recorded which). Some clones in this sample may be carry-over from other donors' samples. The CDR3 DNA reads TGTGCCAGTAGTCCCGCCCCCGGCGGCGAGCAGTACTTC. Its protein is CASSPAPGGEQYF.